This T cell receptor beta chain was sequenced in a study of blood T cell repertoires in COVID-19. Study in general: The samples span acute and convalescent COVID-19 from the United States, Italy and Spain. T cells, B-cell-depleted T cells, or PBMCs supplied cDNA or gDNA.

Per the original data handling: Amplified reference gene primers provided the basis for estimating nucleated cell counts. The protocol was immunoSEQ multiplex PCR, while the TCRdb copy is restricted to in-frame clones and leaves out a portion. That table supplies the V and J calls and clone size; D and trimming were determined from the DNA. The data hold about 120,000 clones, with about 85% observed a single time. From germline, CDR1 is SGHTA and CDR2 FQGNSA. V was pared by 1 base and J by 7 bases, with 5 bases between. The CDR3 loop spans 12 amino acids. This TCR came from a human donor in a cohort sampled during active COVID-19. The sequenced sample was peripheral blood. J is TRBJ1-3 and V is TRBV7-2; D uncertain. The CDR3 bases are TGTGCCAGCAGCTTAGATCGGAACACCATATATTTT. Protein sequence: CASSLDRNTIYF.